This T cell receptor beta chain was sequenced during a study of cytomegalovirus exposure and HLA in healthy donors. TCRdb keeps only in-frame clones here, not all; method: immunoSEQ multiplex PCR. In the table there are tens of thousands of clones, just over 90% of which are singletons. From germline, CDR1 is SGDLS and CDR2 YYNGEE. With 3 bases removed from V and 6 bases from J, the gap between germline ends came to 21 bases. The CDR3 is 16 amino acids. About this clone: Its specificity is unknown.

Whole-study results and caveats: The authors listed around 150 TCR beta chains as cytomegalovirus-associated. Most TCR sequences were seen very rarely across donors, but some public TCRs occurred in many. Within the 120 or so validation repertoires, first-cohort TCR clusters tended to co-occur, according to a later analysis.

The origin of this receptor is a man aged 25 to 40 in good health and CMV-seronegative. Source material: PBMCs. The rearrangement uses TRBV9 and TRBJ1-1, with D possibly being TRBD1 (6 bases). CDR3 protein: CASSGGVLAGVSEAFF. The CDR3 DNA is TGTGCCAGCAGCGGAGGGGTTCTCGCAGGGGTGTCTGAAGCTTTCTTT.